Below are 11 T cell receptor beta chains sequenced from a single sample in a study of T-cell reconstitution after alpha-beta-depleted transplantation in children. A TCRbeta library incorporating unique molecular identifiers was prepared. MiXCR, applied by TCRdb to the PCR reads, yields one record per CDR3 protein. The table has fewer than 550,000 distinct CDR3 sequences, approximately 10% seen once. Here the sequenced sample was PBMCs, mostly from graft donor cells, taken 180 days after TCRalphabeta/CD19-depleted stem cell transplant. The source of these receptors is a female patient between 2 and 15 years old who had a stem cell transplant for aplastic anemia, so the T cells may come from the graft donor.

This clonotype was picked up many times. This sequence joins TRBV12-3 or TRBV12-4 and TRBJ2-7; 9 bases are shared with TRBD1. This CDR3 has 15 residues. J gave up 4 bases and V 4 bases, and 8 bases lay outside the gene matches. The CDR3 protein is CASSSPGQGPYEQYF. In nucleotides, the CDR3 is TGTGCCAGCAGTTCTCCGGGACAGGGTCCATACGAGCAGTACTTC.

In this sample, this clonotype turned up many times. The V gene is TRBV7-2, the J gene TRBJ2-1; D perhaps matches TRBD1 (5 bases). V lost 0 bases, J lost 0 bases, and 12 bases lay in between. CDR3 length equals 17 residues. The germline V gene has CDR1 SGHTA and CDR2 FQGNSA. CDR3 in amino acids: CASSLADTSSSYNEQFF. CDR3 in DNA: TGTGCCAGCAGCTTAGCGGACACTTCGAGCTCCTACAATGAGCAGTTCTTC.

The chain links TRBV28 to TRBJ2-2; D ambiguous. Germline CDR1 and CDR2: MDHEN and SYDVKM. V lost 7 bases and J 5 bases, leaving 8 bases between the germline ends. This CDR3 contains 12 residues. The CDR3 is CASNRRTGELFF. The DNA for the CDR3 is TGTGCCAGCAACCGTAGGACCGGGGAGCTGTTTTTT. The full variable domain, in which reference TRBV28 and TRBJ2-2 provide the parts outside the CDR3, is DVKVTQSSRYLVKRTGEKVFLECVQDMDHENMFWYRQDPGLGLRLIYFSYDVKMKEKGDIPEGYSVSREKKERFSLILESASTNQTSMYLCASNRRTGELFFGEGSRLTVL.

This clonotype was counted a few times. The gene calls are TRBV28 and TRBJ1-3, with 7 bases that match TRBD1. V was pared by 4 bases and J by 1 base, with 7 bases of the junction left unmatched. The CDR3 length is 16 residues. Germline CDR1 and CDR2: MDHEN and SYDVKM. The CDR3 here is CASSSSDRTSGNTIYF. In nucleotides, the CDR3 is TGTGCCAGCAGTTCCTCGGACAGGACTTCTGGAAACACCATATATTTT.

The chain couples TRBV18 to TRBJ1-1, with D hard to call. The V gene lost 1 base and the J gene lost 1 base, with 10 bases spanning the gap. Germline lookup yields CDR1 KGHSH and CDR2 LQKENI. The CDR3 is 15 residues long. CDR3 DNA sequence: TGTGCCAGCTCACCACGTCTGGAGACGAACACTGAAGCTTTCTTT. Protein product: CASSPRLETNTEAFF. The full variable domain, rest sourced from reference TRBV18 and TRBJ1-1, is NAGVMQNPRHLVRRRGQEARLRCSPMKGHSHVYWYRQLPEEGLKFMVYLQKENIIDESGMPKERFSAEFPKEGPSILRIQQVVRGDSAAYFCASSPRLETNTEAFFGQGTRLTVV.

This clonotype has more than one count but fewer than ten. V usage is TRBV7-9 and J usage is TRBJ2-5; 7 positions agree with TRBD2. CDR3 length equals 17 residues. Germline lookup yields CDR1 SEHNR and CDR2 FQNEAQ (reference sequence). With V trimmed by 4 bases and J by 2 bases, 13 bases remained unmatched. DNA of the CDR3: TGTGCCAGCAGCTCGATCATCCCTGGGACTACACAAGAGACCCAGTACTTC. Its protein product is CASSSIIPGTTQETQYF.

This clonotype was found many times. The chain is built from TRBV29-1 and TRBJ2-1; D gene uncertain. Trimming shortened V by 4 bases and J by 4 bases, and 11 bases separated the two germline ends. This CDR3 spans 13 amino acids. Germline CDR1 reads SQVTM; CDR2 reads ANQGSEA. CDR3 DNA sequence: TGCAGCGTTGGTGGCTCAAATTACAATGAGCAGTTCTTC. Translation: CSVGGSNYNEQFF.

The chain has TRBV10-3 and TRBJ1-1; D gene ambiguous. The CDR3 has 13 amino acids. The germline V and J ends were trimmed by 6 bases and 10 bases, with 18 bases remaining between them. Germline V gives CDR1 ENHRY, CDR2 SYGVKD. Here the CDR3 reads CAISETALSGAFF. The DNA of the CDR3 is TGTGCCATCAGCGAAACAGCACTCTCGGGAGCTTTCTTT.

This clonotype has more than one count but fewer than ten. V usage is TRBV30 and J usage is TRBJ2-2, with D perhaps matching TRBD1 (5 bases). Germline V gene data show CDR1 as GTSNPN and CDR2 as SVGIG (reference sequence). The CDR3 length is 14 residues. Trimming left V 7 bases short and J 0 bases short, with 12 bases between. CDR3 coding DNA: TGTGCCTCCCTGGGGCCTTCGAACACCGGGGAGCTGTTTTTT. Its protein is CASLGPSNTGELFF.

This clonotype was seen a few times. V and J are TRBV7-9 and TRBJ2-2, with D unclear. The germline gives CDR1 SEHNR, CDR2 FQNEAQ (reference sequence). The CDR3 is 15 amino acids. V was shortened by 0 bases and J by 4 bases, with 9 bases between the two germline ends. The CDR3 sequence is CASSLARQVTGELFF. CDR3 bases: TGTGCCAGCAGCTTAGCGCGACAAGTCACCGGGGAGCTGTTTTTT.

This clonotype was detected a few times. The J gene is TRBJ1-2, the V gene TRBV25-1; 12 nucleotides agree with TRBD1. V lost 4 bases to trimming and J lost 3 bases; unmatched junction nucleotides: 6. The length of the CDR3 is 16 residues. CDR1 is MGHDK, CDR2 SYGVNS, per germline. CDR3 sequence (DNA): TGTGCCAGCAGTGGGGGACAGGGGGCCGACTACTATGGCTACACCTTC. Translation: CASSGGQGADYYGYTF.